These 12 T cell receptor beta chains share one sample of origin, sequenced in a study of regulatory T cells in long-lasting Graves disease. Arm-PCR of CDR3 regions with iRepertoire HTBI primers generated TCR beta libraries. TCRdb reanalysed the multiplex PCR reads using MiXCR and keeps one entry per CDR3 protein. Among around 400,000 distinct CDR3 sequences, about 14% were seen once, and the ten largest hold 20% to 25%. The time point was: newly diagnosed GD, antithyroid drugs for less than 3 months. PBMCs provided the RNA from which the TCR library was made. The source material was peripheral blood mononuclear cells (PBMCs), sampled at new diagnosis, from a patient treated with antithyroid drugs. The receptors derive from a female donor with Graves disease.

The rearrangement links TRBV19 to TRBJ1-1, with D unresolved. This CDR3 is 13 amino acids long. In germline, CDR1 is LNHDA, CDR2 SQIVND (reference sequence). Trimming removed 1 base from V and 0 bases from J, with 3 bases in between. The CDR3 loop reads CASSIVVNTEAFF. The CDR3 DNA reads TGTGCCAGTAGTATAGTTGTGAACACTGAAGCTTTCTTT.

This clonotype was detected many times. This chain uses TRBV30 with TRBJ2-7; no reliable D call. The germline V and J ends were trimmed by 0 bases and 9 bases, with 9 bases remaining between them. The CDR3 extends over 11 amino acids. The germline CDR1 and CDR2 sequences are GTSNPN and SVGIG (reference sequence). CDR3 bases: TGTGCCTGGAGTGTTCAAACGGGGCAGTACTTC. This gives the protein CAWSVQTGQYF.

The table lists this clonotype with many counts. V is TRBV3-1 and J is TRBJ1-4, with D possibly TRBD1 on 5 matching bases. CDR1 and CDR2 from the germline V gene are LGHDT and YNNKEL (reference sequence). V was clipped by 4 bases and J by 4 bases, with 10 bases between them. The CDR3 covers 14 residues. The CDR3 spells CASSPAGVNEKLFF. In DNA form, the CDR3 reads TGTGCCAGCAGCCCGGCGGGGGTTAATGAAAAACTGTTTTTT.

This clonotype was found many times. The chain joins TRBV30 to TRBJ2-5; 9 bases match TRBD1. Germline-derived CDR1 and CDR2 are GTSNPN and SVGIG (reference sequence). Trimming took 3 bases from V and 5 from J; bases not matched to a gene: 7. The CDR3 is made up of 14 amino acids. The CDR3 nucleotides read TGTGCCTGGAGCGGGGGACAGGGAGTCGAGACCCAGTACTTC. Its protein product is CAWSGGQGVETQYF.

This clonotype was observed at least ten times. The chain is built from TRBV28 and TRBJ1-2; D unresolved. Germline-derived CDR1 and CDR2 are MDHEN and SYDVKM. Deletions cut 3 bases from V and 1 base from J, with 9 bases between. The CDR3 length is 14 residues. The DNA for the CDR3 is TGTGCCAGCAGTTTCGGGTCGGGTAACTATGGCTACACCTTC. Translation: CASSFGSGNYGYTF.

This clonotype came up a few times. The conserved phenylalanine or tryptophan normally closing the CDR3 is absent here, so this likely arose from a read error. The chain couples TRBV14 to TRBJ2-6; the D is unclear. The CDR3 is made up of 16 amino acids. Trimming shortened V by 0 bases and J by 2 bases, and 8 bases separated the two germline ends. CDR1 is SGHDN and CDR2 is FVKESK in the germline V gene. The CDR3 DNA sequence: TGTGCCAGCAGCCAAGAGCCGAGAGCTGGGGCCAACGTCCTGACTTCC. This codes for CASSQEPRAGANVLTS.

This clonotype was counted at least ten times. The chain links TRBV14 to TRBJ2-5, with D perhaps TRBD2 (6 bases). The CDR3 is 17 amino acids. Germline V gives CDR1 SGHDN, CDR2 FVKESK. V was pared by 1 base and J by 5 bases, with 20 bases between. CDR3 nucleotide sequence: TGTGCCAGCAGCCAAGGGGAGATTAGCGGACCGGGGGAGACCCAGTACTTC. Translating it yields CASSQGEISGPGETQYF.

This clonotype has a count of ten or more. This chain connects TRBV20-1 to TRBJ2-5; 10 bases match TRBD2. Trimming removed 6 bases from V and 6 bases from J; junction bases left unmatched: 13. CDR1 is DFQATT and CDR2 is SNEGSKA in the germline V gene (reference sequence). CDR3 length: 15 amino acids. The CDR3 coding sequence is TGCAGTGCCCCCCGGGCGCTAGCGGGAGCGAAGACCCAGTACTTC. As protein: CSAPRALAGAKTQYF.

This clonotype was detected a few times. The chain's CDR3 is CASSQYSSPLHF. The CDR3 nucleotides read TGTGCCAGCAGCCAATACTCTTCCCCCCTCCACTTT. The V and J genes are TRBV14 and TRBJ1-6; D is undetermined. Per germline, CDR1 SGHDN and CDR2 FVKESK. V was cut by 2 bases and J by 13 bases, with 9 bases left in between. This CDR3 is built from 12 residues.

This clonotype has a count of ten or more. The chain is built from TRBV20-1 and TRBJ2-2; D unclear. Trimming left V 2 bases short and J 5 bases short, with 12 bases between. In germline, CDR1 is DFQATT, CDR2 SNEGSKA (reference sequence). The length of the CDR3 is 14 residues. The CDR3 sequence: CSARSGRETGELFF. CDR3 in DNA: TGCAGTGCTAGATCAGGTCGAGAAACCGGGGAGCTGTTTTTT.

There are many counts of this clonotype. The chain joins TRBV6-2 or TRBV6-3 to TRBJ1-5, with 10 positions matching TRBD1. J was trimmed by 6 bases and V by 2 bases; bases with no gene match: 7. Germline V gene data show CDR1 as MNHEY and CDR2 as SVGEGT. CDR3 length: 16 residues. CDR3 bases: TGTGCCAGCAGTTACGACAGGGGGCGGCTCTTTCAGCCCCAGCATTTT. Its translation: CASSYDRGRLFQPQHF.

A word on this clonotype: This sequence may be a read error, since a much larger clone differs from it by one base. The CDR3 here is CATSDLQEQETQYF. In nucleotides, the CDR3 is TGTGCCACCAGTGATTTGCAGGAGCAAGAGACCCAGTACTTC. J is TRBJ2-5 and V is TRBV24-1; D is uncertain. CDR1 KGHDR and CDR2 SFDVKD come from the germline V gene. The CDR3 length is 14 residues. V gave up 0 bases and J gave up 2 bases, with 6 bases separating them.